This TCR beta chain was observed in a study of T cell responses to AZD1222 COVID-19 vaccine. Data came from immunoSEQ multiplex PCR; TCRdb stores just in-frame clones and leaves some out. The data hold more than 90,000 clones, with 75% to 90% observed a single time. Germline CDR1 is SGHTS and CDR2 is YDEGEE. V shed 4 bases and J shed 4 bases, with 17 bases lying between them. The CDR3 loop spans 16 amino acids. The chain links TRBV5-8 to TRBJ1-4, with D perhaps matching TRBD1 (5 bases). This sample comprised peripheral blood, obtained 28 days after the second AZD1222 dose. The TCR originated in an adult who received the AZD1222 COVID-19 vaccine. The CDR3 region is CASSIGAFGGNEKLFF. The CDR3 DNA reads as TGTGCCAGCAGCATCGGTGCATTCGGGGGTAATGAAAAACTGTTTTTT.